Included here is one TCR beta chain sequence, with context. This sample is drawn from a study of blood T cell repertoires in COVID-19. Study overall: Donors in the United States, Italy and Spain gave samples during acute or convalescent COVID-19.

Germline loops: CDR1 MDHEN, CDR2 SYDVKM. The CDR3 contains 14 residues. V was shortened by 5 bases and J by 4 bases, with 14 bases between the two germline ends. Clones were read by immunoSEQ multiplex PCR, and TCRdb kept only the in-frame ones, dropping some. The top ten clones hold approximately 8.3% of a sample with some 77,000 clones, around nine tenths of them seen once. This chain joins TRBV28 and TRBJ1-2; D unresolved. The clonotype originates from a man aged 30 to 39 with acute or convalescent COVID-19. Sequencing was done on a sample of peripheral blood. This CDR3 reads CASSLKRVGYGYTF. The CDR3 bases are TGTGCCAGCAGTCTCAAGAGGGTGGGCTATGGCTACACCTTC.